This entry lists 4 T cell receptor beta chains sequenced from one sample in a study of control samples from healthy donors and cancer patients. Assay used: immunoSEQ multiplex PCR; TCRdb lists only in-frame clones, some missing. There are 150,000 to 200,000 clones in the sample; around 91% occur only once, and about 1.6% lies in the top ten. Sample: blood. These receptors all come from a woman between 25 and 40 years old in good health.

This clone was observed once. This chain connects TRBV6-6 to TRBJ1-2, with 8 positions matching TRBD1. The CDR3 has 13 amino acids. Germline loops: CDR1 MNHNY, CDR2 SVGAGI (reference sequence). After removal of 5 bases from V and 4 bases from J, the junction contained 3 bases not matched to a gene. CDR3 loop: CASSLQGGYGYTF. CDR3 nucleotides: TGTGCCAGCAGTCTACAGGGGGGCTATGGCTACACCTTC.

Here the CDR3 DNA reads TGTGCCAGCAGAGACAGGGTGGGCAATCAGCCCCAGCATTTT. It specifies CASRDRVGNQPQHF. The V and J genes are TRBV27 and TRBJ1-5; 7 bases are shared with TRBD1. Per the germline V gene, CDR1 is MNHEY and CDR2 is SMNVEV (reference sequence). Trimming took 6 bases from V and 2 from J; bases not matched to a gene: 4. The CDR3 runs 14 residues.

The chain joins TRBV19 to TRBJ1-2, with unresolved D. V lost 0 bases, J lost 3 bases, and 11 bases lay in between. Germline CDR1 LNHDA, CDR2 SQIVND (reference sequence). This CDR3 contains 15 residues. This CDR3 is CASSIDSTPYYGYTF. The DNA for the CDR3 is TGTGCCAGTAGTATAGATTCGACTCCCTACTATGGCTACACCTTC. Filled out from reference TRBV19 and TRBJ1-2, the complete variable domain reads DGGITQSPKYLFRKEGQNVTLSCEQNLNHDAMYWYRQDPGQGLRLIYYSQIVNDFQKGDIAEGYSVSREKKESFPLTVTSAQKNPTAFYLCASSIDSTPYYGYTFGSGTRLTVV.

This chain joins TRBV6-5 and TRBJ1-6; 9 bases agree with TRBD1. V was clipped by 2 bases and J by 7 bases; unmatched bases: 0. There are 14 residues in the CDR3. The germline V gene has CDR1 MNHEY and CDR2 SVGAGI. As DNA, the CDR3 is TGTGCCAGCAGTTACGGACAGGGGAATTCACCCCTCCACTTT. Translating gives CASSYGQGNSPLHF.